This is a list of T cell receptor beta chains from one sample in a study of Graves' ophthalmopathy and Graves' hyperthyroidism. One entry per CDR3 protein results from TCRdb running MiXCR on the multiplex PCR reads. The sample yields under 250,000 distinct CDR3 sequences, about a fifth seen once. The material sequenced was peripheral blood. These receptors were obtained from a woman between 45 and 60 years old with Graves' ophthalmopathy. Both conserved end residues are part of each CDR3. D genes are given only for firm matches. Only some rows state a clone size, as once, few, many or a class for expanded clones.

many,TRBJ2-7,TRBV27,NA,CASSPVEAYEQYF,TGTGCCAGCAGCCCGGTCGAGGCCTACGAGCAGTACTTC
many,TRBJ2-5,TRBV6-1,NA,CASSEGLPLRFKETQYF,TGTGCCAGCAGTGAAGGGTTGCCACTCCGATTCAAAGAGACCCAGTACTTC
many,TRBJ2-5,TRBV11-2,NA,CASSLVVRGGETQYF,TGTGCCAGCAGCTTAGTGGTCAGGGGAGGGGAGACCCAGTACTTC
NA,TRBJ1-2,TRBV2,NA,CASSEHVIYGYTF,TGTGCCAGCAGTGAACACGTGATCTATGGCTACACCTTC
NA,TRBJ1-1,TRBV20-1,TRBD1,CSRDRVGTEAFF,TGCAGTCGGGACAGGGTTGGCACTGAAGCTTTCTTT
many,TRBJ2-7,TRBV6-5,NA,CASSYRGVTAYEQYF,TGTGCCAGCAGTTATCGGGGAGTTACAGCCTACGAGCAGTACTTC
NA,TRBJ1-5,TRBV7-2,NA,CASSPNSGNQPQHF,TGTGCCAGCAGCCCGAACTCTGGCAATCAGCCCCAGCATTTT
many,TRBJ1-5,TRBV11-2,NA,CASSLDLPPLSSEGYSNQPQHF,TGTGCCAGCAGCTTAGATCTGCCGCCGCTCTCCTCGGAGGGATATAGCAATCAGCCCCAGCATTTT
many,TRBJ2-7,TRBV7-8,TRBD2,CASSLDSREVYEQYF,TGTGCCAGCAGCTTAGACTCGCGGGAGGTCTACGAGCAGTACTTC
NA,TRBJ1-1,TRBV6-2/TRBV6-3,NA,CASRRAWNTEAFF,TGTGCCAGCAGAAGGGCCTGGAACACTGAAGCTTTCTTT
many,TRBJ1-2,TRBV6-2/TRBV6-3,NA,CASSWQKLYGYTF,TGTGCCAGCAGTTGGCAAAAACTATATGGCTACACCTTC
many,TRBJ1-1,TRBV13,NA,CASTSDMNTEAFF,TGTGCCAGCACCTCAGACATGAACACTGAAGCTTTCTTT
many,TRBJ2-5,TRBV24-1,NA,CATSDTTETQYF,TGTGCCACCAGTGATACGACAGAGACCCAGTACTTC
NA,TRBJ2-7,TRBV20-1,NA,CSARDLRPQGTYEQYF,TGCAGTGCTAGAGACCTACGGCCCCAGGGTACCTACGAGCAGTACTTC
many,TRBJ2-5,TRBV12-3/TRBV12-4,NA,CASSFGAGRWTQYF,TGTGCCAGCAGTTTTGGGGCAGGGAGATGGACCCAGTACTTC
many,TRBJ2-4,TRBV12-3/TRBV12-4,TRBD1,CASGQGAKNIQYF,TGTGCCAGCGGACAGGGAGCCAAAAACATTCAGTACTTC
few,TRBJ2-5,TRBV6-5,NA,CAGSSRPGWETQYF,TGTGCCGGCAGTTCCCGGCCAGGATGGGAGACCCAGTATTTC
NA,TRBJ2-5,TRBV12-3/TRBV12-4,NA,CARSRDSQETQYF,TGTGCCCGCAGTCGGGACTCCCAAGAGACCCAGTACTTC
many,TRBJ2-2,TRBV7-3,NA,CASSLASSRAGELFF,TGTGCCAGCAGCTTAGCCTCCTCAAGGGCCGGGGAGCTGTTTTTT
many,TRBJ2-7,TRBV11-1,TRBD1,CASSPRQGRNSYEQYF,TGTGCCAGCAGCCCACGACAGGGGCGAAATTCCTACGAGCAGTACTTC
NA,TRBJ2-5,TRBV7-6,TRBD2,CASSFRLAGIQETQYF,TGTGCCAGCAGCTTCAGACTAGCGGGGATCCAAGAGACCCAGTACTTC
many,TRBJ1-2,TRBV7-2,NA,CASSLAAPGHANVDGYTF,TGTGCCAGCAGCTTAGCCGCTCCGGGACACGCGAACGTAGATGGCTACACCTTC
few,TRBJ1-2,TRBV6-2/TRBV6-3,NA,CASSYRISYGYTF,TGTGCCAGCAGTTACAGGATTTCCTACGGCTACACCTTC
many,TRBJ1-1,TRBV5-1,NA,CASSLAPLTEAFF,TGCGCCAGCAGCTTGGCCCCCTTAACTGAAGCTTTCTTT
NA,TRBJ2-5,TRBV27,TRBD1,CATRKTGGFETQYF,TGTGCCACCCGAAAGACAGGGGGGTTTGAGACCCAGTACTTC
many,TRBJ1-1,TRBV7-3,NA,CASSAAGMTEAFF,TGTGCCAGCAGCGCGGCGGGTATGACTGAAGCTTTCTTT
NA,TRBJ2-5,TRBV20-1,TRBD1,CSPTLTGRQTQYF,TGCAGCCCGACATTGACAGGGCGACAGACCCAGTACTTC
few,TRBJ1-2,TRBV24-1,NA,CATSEPTVHYGYTF,TGTGCCACCAGTGAACCTACAGTGCACTATGGCTACACCTTC
NA,TRBJ1-5,TRBV7-9,NA,CASSSLDSGNQPQHF,TGTGCCAGCAGCTCGCTGGACAGCGGTAATCAGCCCCAGCATTTT
many,TRBJ2-3,TRBV10-3,NA,CAISDGGTDTQYF,TGTGCCATCAGTGACGGGGGAACAGATACGCAGTATTTT
NA,TRBJ2-7,TRBV19,NA,CASSTRSTYEQYF,TGTGCCAGTAGTACGAGGTCCACCTACGAGCAGTACTTC
many,TRBJ1-1,TRBV7-9,NA,CASSTSRDLNTEAFF,TGTGCCAGCAGCACCTCCCGGGACTTGAACACTGAAGCTTTCTTT
many,TRBJ2-4,TRBV19,TRBD1,CASSIVTGTGGNIQYF,TGTGCCAGTAGTATAGTCACAGGGACAGGGGGAAACATTCAGTACTTC
NA,TRBJ2-5,TRBV12-3/TRBV12-4,NA,CASSLGYLPKETQYF,TGTGCCAGCAGTTTGGGCTACCTACCCAAAGAGACCCAGTACTTC
many,TRBJ2-5,TRBV2,TRBD1,CASSRQGQETQYF,TGTGCCAGCAGTAGACAGGGGCAAGAGACCCAGTACTTC
few,TRBJ2-6,TRBV24-1,TRBD1,CATSRQGVSGANVLTF,TGTGCCACCAGTAGACAGGGGGTCTCTGGGGCCAACGTCCTGACTTTC
many,TRBJ1-1,TRBV20-1,NA,CSATRANTEAFF,TGCAGTGCCACTCGGGCCAACACTGAAGCTTTCTTT
few,TRBJ2-2,TRBV30,TRBD1,CAWREADRTNTGELFF,TGTGCCTGGAGGGAGGCGGACAGGACGAACACCGGGGAGCTGTTTTTT
NA,TRBJ2-2,TRBV18,TRBD2,CASSPRTSYTGELFF,TGTGCCAGCTCACCACGGACTAGCTACACCGGGGAGCTGTTTTTT
NA,TRBJ1-6,TRBV4-1,TRBD1,CASSQVVRRGLYSPLHF,TGCGCCAGCAGCCAAGTAGTCCGCAGGGGGCTTTATTCACCCCTCCACTTT
many,TRBJ2-7,TRBV12-3/TRBV12-4,NA,CASSADRRSSYEQYF,TGTGCCAGCAGTGCAGACAGGAGGAGCTCCTACGAGCAGTACTTC
many,TRBJ1-2,TRBV28,NA,CASSLGRIRGYGYTF,TGTGCCAGCAGTTTGGGAAGGATTCGAGGCTATGGCTACACCTTC
many,TRBJ1-1,TRBV6-5,NA,CASSYSAAGEAFF,TGTGCCAGCAGTTACTCAGCGGCGGGTGAAGCTTTCTTT
many,TRBJ1-1,TRBV12-3/TRBV12-4,NA,CASSILRGFGTEAFF,TGTGCCAGCAGTATCCTCCGGGGGTTCGGCACTGAAGCTTTCTTT
many,TRBJ1-1,TRBV7-9,NA,CASSLDRKNTEAFF,TGTGCCAGCAGCTTAGACAGGAAGAACACTGAAGCTTTCTTT
NA,TRBJ2-6,TRBV5-1,NA,CASSLYGDSGANVLTF,TGCGCCAGCAGCTTATATGGGGACTCTGGGGCCAACGTCCTGACTTTC
NA,TRBJ1-5,TRBV6-1,NA,CASSESIGIGNQPQHF,TGTGCCAGCAGTGAGAGTATAGGAATAGGCAATCAGCCCCAGCATTTT
NA,TRBJ1-2,TRBV10-3,NA,CAISETNTGGDNGYSF,TGTGCCATCAGTGAGACTAATACTGGGGGGGACAATGGCTACAGCTTC
NA,TRBJ2-7,TRBV5-1,TRBD1,CASSDQPGQGPYEQYF,TGCGCCAGCAGCGACCAACCGGGACAGGGTCCCTACGAGCAGTACTTC